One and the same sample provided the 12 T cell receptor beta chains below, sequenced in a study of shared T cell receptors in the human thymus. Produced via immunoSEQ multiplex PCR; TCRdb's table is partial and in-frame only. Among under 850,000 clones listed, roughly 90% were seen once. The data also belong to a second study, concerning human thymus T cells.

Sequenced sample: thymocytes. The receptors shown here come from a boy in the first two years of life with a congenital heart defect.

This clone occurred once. The CDR3 region is CATSRAPVGSSYEQYF. The CDR3 DNA is TGTGCCACCAGCAGAGCCCCGGTGGGCAGCTCCTACGAGCAGTACTTC. J is TRBJ2-7 and V is TRBV15; D remains ambiguous. Trimming removed 1 base at V and 0 bases at J, with 13 bases between. CDR1 and CDR2 from the germline V gene are LNHNV and YYDKDF (reference sequence). This CDR3 has 16 residues.

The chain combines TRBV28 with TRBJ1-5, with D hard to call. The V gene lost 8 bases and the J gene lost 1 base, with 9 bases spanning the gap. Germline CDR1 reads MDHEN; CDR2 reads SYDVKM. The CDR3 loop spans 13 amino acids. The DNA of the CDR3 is TGTGCCAGCTCTATGTGGAGCAATCAGCCCCAGCATTTT. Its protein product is CASSMWSNQPQHF.

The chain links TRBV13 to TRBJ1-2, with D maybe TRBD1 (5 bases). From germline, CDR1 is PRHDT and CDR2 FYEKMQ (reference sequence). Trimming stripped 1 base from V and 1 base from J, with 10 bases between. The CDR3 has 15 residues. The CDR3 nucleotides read TGTGCCAGCAGCTTAGACAGGAAACTTAACTATGGCTACACCTTC. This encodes CASSLDRKLNYGYTF.

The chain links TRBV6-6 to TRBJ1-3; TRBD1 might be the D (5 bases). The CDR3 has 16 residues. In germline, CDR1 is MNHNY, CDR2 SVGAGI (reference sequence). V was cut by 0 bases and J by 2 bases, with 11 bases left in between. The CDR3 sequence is CASSYSGLPPGNTIYF. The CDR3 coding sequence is TGTGCCAGCAGTTACTCGGGACTCCCACCTGGAAACACCATATATTTT.

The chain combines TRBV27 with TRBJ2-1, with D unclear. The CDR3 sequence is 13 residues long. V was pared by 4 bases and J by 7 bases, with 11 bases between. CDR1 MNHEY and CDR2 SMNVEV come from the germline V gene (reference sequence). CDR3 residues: CASSSSHSNEQFF. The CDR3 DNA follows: TGTGCCAGCAGTTCCTCTCACAGTAATGAGCAGTTCTTC.

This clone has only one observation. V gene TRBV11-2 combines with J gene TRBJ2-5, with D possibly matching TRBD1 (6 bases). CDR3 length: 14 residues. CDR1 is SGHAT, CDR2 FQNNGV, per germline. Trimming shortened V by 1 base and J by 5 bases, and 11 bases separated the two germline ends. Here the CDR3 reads CASSLGGQGETQYF. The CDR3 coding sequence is TGTGCCAGCAGCTTAGGCGGTCAGGGGGAGACCCAGTACTTC.

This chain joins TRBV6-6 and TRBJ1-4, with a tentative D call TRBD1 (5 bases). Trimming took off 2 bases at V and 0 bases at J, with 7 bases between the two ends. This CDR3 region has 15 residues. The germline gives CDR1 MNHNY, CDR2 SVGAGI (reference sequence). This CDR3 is CASSYQTATNEKLFF. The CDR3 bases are TGTGCCAGCAGTTACCAGACAGCAACTAATGAAAAACTGTTTTTT.

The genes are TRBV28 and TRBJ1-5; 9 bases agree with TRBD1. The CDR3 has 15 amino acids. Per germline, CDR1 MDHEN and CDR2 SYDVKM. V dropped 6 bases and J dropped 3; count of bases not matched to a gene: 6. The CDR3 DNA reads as TGTGCCAGCAGACCGGGACAGGGCCCCAATCAGCCCCAGCATTTT. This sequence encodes CASRPGQGPNQPQHF.

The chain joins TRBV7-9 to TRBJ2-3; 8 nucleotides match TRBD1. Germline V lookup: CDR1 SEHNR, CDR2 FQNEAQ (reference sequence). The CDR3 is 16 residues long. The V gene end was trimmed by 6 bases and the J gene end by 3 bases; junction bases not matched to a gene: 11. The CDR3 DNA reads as TGTGCCAGCAGTTACTCCCGGGACAGGATTACAGATACGCAGTATTTT. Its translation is CASSYSRDRITDTQYF.

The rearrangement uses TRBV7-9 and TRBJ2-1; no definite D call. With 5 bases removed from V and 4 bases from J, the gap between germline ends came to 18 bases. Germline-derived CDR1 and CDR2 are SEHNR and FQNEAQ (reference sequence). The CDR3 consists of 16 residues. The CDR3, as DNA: TGTGCCAGCAGCACCCCGGGTCCCAGTTGGTACAATGAGCAGTTCTTC. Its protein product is CASSTPGPSWYNEQFF.

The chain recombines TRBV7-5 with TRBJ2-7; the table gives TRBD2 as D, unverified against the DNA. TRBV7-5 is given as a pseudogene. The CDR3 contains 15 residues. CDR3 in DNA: TGTGCCAGAAGCTGGTTAGCGGGAGCCTTCTACGAGCAGTACTTC. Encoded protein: CARSWLAGAFYEQYF.

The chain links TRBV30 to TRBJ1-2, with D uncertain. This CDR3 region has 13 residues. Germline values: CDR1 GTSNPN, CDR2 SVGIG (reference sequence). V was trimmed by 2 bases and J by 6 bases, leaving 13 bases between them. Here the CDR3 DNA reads TGTGCCTGGAGTTTCCTTATACCGGATGGCTACACCTTC. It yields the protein CAWSFLIPDGYTF.